This T cell receptor (beta chain) emerged from a study of cytomegalovirus exposure and HLA in healthy donors (dated by TCRdb to about 2017). The study in broad terms: An earlier analysis of approximately 590 of the donors reported approximately 290 Gb of sequence data and 100 million to 130 million unique TCR beta sequences from about 179 million T cells. A later genetic analysis took genome-wide SNP genotypes for about 55% of the roughly 700 donors and used that subset as a discovery cohort. A separate validation cohort of roughly 120 different subjects was used in addition to the roughly 620-subject first cohort. The study profiled the T cell repertoires of 500 to 800 subjects by immunosequencing and related them to cytomegalovirus serostatus. High-throughput TCR immunosequencing, statistical association of individual TCRs with disease status, and machine learning were combined to predict cytomegalovirus infection status. A later analysis re-analyzed previously published TCR beta repertoires from 550 to 700 donors and added high-resolution HLA genotyping to study TCR occurrence patterns. Of the approximately 400 genotyped donors, around 81% fell in the genetic ancestry cluster associated with self-reported Caucasian donors. Approximately 310 gigabases of sequencing data and 70 million to 100 million unique TCR sequences were included in an early release covering about 700 HLA-typed donors. To decide whether each TCR beta V gene segment behaved as functional or pseudogenic, an earlier analysis of approximately 620 of the donors relied on high-throughput TCR beta sequencing. Rather than using new phenotypic data, the later analysis identified candidate immune exposures from TCR beta sequences and from how often those sequences occurred across donors. Donor age, sex, ethnicity and CMV serostatus were compiled together with the repertoire data. Class I and class II HLA loci were covered by the typing at four-digit resolution. The aim of the study was to test whether cataloging public T cell receptors could identify signatures of past pathogen exposure. Among roughly 370 genotyped donors of the cohort, an average of around 240,000 unique TCR beta nucleotide sequences were sequenced per donor, roughly a sixth of them non-productive. About five DR-DQ haplotypes were treated as single units for association and clustering because of strong linkage in the cohort. Typing coverage differed by locus: A, B, C, DRB1 and DQB1 were typed in roughly 620-640 donors, DQA1 in roughly 510, DPA1 in approximately 600, and DPB1 in just under 480. All discovery cohort repertoires had been generated using a single sequencing platform. Findings and caveats that apply to the study as a whole: Compared with the roughly 700-donor mean, donors in an Asian-associated ancestry cluster had fewer N-insertions in productive TCRs, according to a later genetic analysis. The cohort was sequenced for TCR beta chains only, and without alpha or paired-chain data the features that could be detected were limited. HLA typing was unavailable for some donors at each locus, so association tests used only the typed subset. In a later analysis, HLA-associated TCR beta chains showed more clonal expansion and lower generation probabilities than non-associated chains that were equally common. In a later analysis, TCR association rates were found to vary across HLA loci, with the most associated TCRs seen for DRB1 alleles and the fewest for HLA-C alleles. Presence/absence analyses assumed roughly uniform sequencing depth across donors, an assumption that may not hold. Correlated functional status among segregating V segments might reflect linkage disequilibrium, but an unknown experimental factor could not be ruled out. A few of the identified cytomegalovirus-associated TCR beta chains were confirmed in vitro to be specific for cytomegalovirus antigens. In a later analysis, several top co-occurrence clusters were reported to appear linked to parvovirus B19, influenza, CMV and Epstein-Barr virus. A cluster of highly shared sequence variants was judged likely to represent a technical artifact of the sequencing pipeline. The only immune exposure information available for the cohort was CMV serostatus. Over 15 rarely observed V segments, including chromosome 9 orphons, were excluded from the earlier analysis of about 600 of the donors because counts were too low. The authors suggested that the approach could potentially be extended to other disease states and immunological phenotypes. Specific HLA alleles were associated with 15,000 to 20,000 TCR beta sequences at a false discovery rate of 0.05 in a later analysis. A later analysis found that most CMV-associated TCR beta chains appeared HLA-restricted, with HLA associations seemingly driven largely by CMV exposure. In the study, around 150 TCR beta chains were listed as associated with cytomegalovirus. A further reported finding was that TCR beta sequences accurately predicted the HLA-A and HLA-B alleles for most subjects in the first cohort. Strong co-occurrence of HLA alleles, especially DR and DQ, made assigning TCR associations to individual alleles difficult. Most TCR sequences were seen in very few donors, while some public TCRs were found in many individuals. An earlier analysis of 587 of the donors showed that most TCR beta V segments appeared in productive rearrangements either about 87% or about 30% of the time, which broadly matched IMGT annotations. In both the original and validation cohorts, the classifier was reported to diagnose cytomegalovirus status with high specificity and sensitivity. V-gene and J-gene trimming of TCR beta chains was associated with a missense DCLRE1C variant in a later genetic analysis, and the association was replicated in an independent cohort.

Of note for this clone: Which antigen it targets is not known.

In total, over 600 healthy bone marrow donors made up the cohort. At the time of sampling, every cohort member was nominally healthy, though immune exposures that went unrecorded were likely present. The donor tested CMV seronegative and was one of the 352 seronegative cohort members. A peripheral blood sample was provided by each donor, and peripheral blood mononuclear cells were used for TCR beta sequencing. Genomic DNA extraction from the blood cell samples was performed with the Qiagen DNeasy Blood Extraction Kit. The method was the immunoSEQ multiplex PCR assay. For the multiplex PCR, a mixture combining 60 forward primers for TCR Vbeta segments and 13 reverse primers for TCR Jbeta segments was used. Amplification of the CDR3 region of rearranged TCR beta genes was performed with a multiplex PCR assay on genomic DNA. On the Illumina HiSeq System, the amplified TCR beta libraries were sequenced as 87-base-pair reads. As for the original processing: A later analysis counted about 80 million unique TCR beta chains across the 700 or so repertoires, and around 12 million of these chains were shared by at least two donors. Raw reads were error-corrected and collapsed into unique sequences by a nearest-neighbor algorithm in which closely related sequences were merged to remove PCR and sequencing errors. To assign V, D and J gene segments, CDR3 sequences were aligned to IMGT reference sequences. Each retained sequence needed at least a six-nucleotide match to both a V gene segment and a J gene segment. A rearrangement counted as productive if the CDR3 had no stop codons and remained in frame with V and J, and every other rearrangement counted as non-productive. Following IMGT convention, CDR3 was defined as the stretch from the second conserved V-encoded cysteine to the conserved J-encoded phenylalanine. The earlier analysis of about 620 of the donors excluded sequences that lacked an unambiguous match to a single V gene segment. In an earlier analysis of a few hundred of the donors, a V segment was called functional when productive rearrangements were above 56.7%, and segregating when the standard deviation between donors exceeded 5%. To diagnose cytomegalovirus status from the catalog of TCR beta chain sequences, a statistical classification framework was built. In a later analysis, V and J genes were assigned by comparing TCR nucleotide sequences against IMGT/GENE-DB human TR gene sequences. Using the TCRdist pipeline, a later analysis assigned CDR3 sequences along with most-parsimonious VDJ recombination scenarios. In a later analysis, every TCR beta chain was defined by the combination of its CDR3 amino acid sequence and its V-gene family, and reads without a unique V-gene family were dropped. As a way to deal with suspected cross-contamination and a sequencing artifact, a later analysis dropped 450 to 600 nucleotide sequences that were highly shared and had low generation probability. In a later analysis, a clonal expansion index for each public chain was calculated from normalized within-repertoire ranks of inferred template counts. Generation probabilities in a later analysis came from a VDJ recombination model fitted to out-of-frame rearrangements, and those results were checked against IGoR. Hypergeometric tests were used in a later analysis to score TCR-TCR, TCR-HLA and TCR-CMV co-occurrence, with a repertoire-size bias correction applied to the TCR pairs. False discovery rates were estimated in a later analysis by permuting HLA or CMV assignments 20 times. A later analysis grouped co-occurring TCRs with DBSCAN, adding TCRdist sequence similarity when clustering within HLA-allele-positive subsets. Repertoires with fewer than 30,000 or more than 120,000 public chains were left out of co-occurrence clustering, as were a handful of repertoires with anomalous nucleotide sharing. This is the immuneACCESS table as TCRdb keeps it, with only in-frame sequences that have V and J called. A part of the clones is gone; compared with another copy, unresolved V genes explain less than half, and the rest is unexplained. V, J and clone size were drawn from that table, and D and trimming were deduced from the DNA. The sample table on file contains under 200,000 clones. The ten top clones hold almost 6.5% of the sample.

The sequenced sample consisted of PBMCs. The sequence came from a young man in good health and CMV-seronegative.

The nucleotide sequence reads TGTGCCAGCTCACCACCAATGCTCAGGACTCAGGGGGAAAAACTGTTTTTT. Translated, this gives CASSPPMLRTQGEKLFF. Recombination linked TRBV18 to TRBJ1-4; TRBD1 is possibly the D segment (6 matching bases). The V end loses 0 bases and the J end loses 8 bases, and a stretch of 19 bases separates them. The germline V gene provides CDR1 KGHSH and CDR2 LQKENI. From the cysteine up to the phenylalanine, the CDR3 has a length of 17 residues. CDR3 DNA is the only sequence kept; it has 51 bases, read in frame from the first base.